This T cell receptor (beta chain) is from a study of blood T cell repertoires in COVID-19. At the level of the study: T cells, B-cell-depleted T cells, or PBMCs supplied cDNA or gDNA.

Trimming removed 6 bases at V and 0 bases at J, with 18 bases between. CDR1 and CDR2 (germline): MNHEY, SVGEGT. The CDR3 runs to 17 residues. Per the authors' pipeline: How many nucleated cells were present was estimated from reference gene primer amplification. Using immunoSEQ multiplex PCR, the repertoire was profiled, and TCRdb retains in-frame clones only, with some absent. V, J and clone size are those of that table, while D and trimming were read from the DNA. In the table there are some 270,000 clones, over 70% of which are singletons. Assignments of participants to cohorts depended upon their own reported clinical history.

V gene TRBV6-2 or TRBV6-3 combines with J gene TRBJ1-5; D is undetermined. The receptor was isolated from a woman aged 40-49 years who had been exposed to COVID-19. Sequenced material: PBMCs or T cells enriched from blood (not recorded which). CDR3 protein: CASSPYPSGYSNQPQHF. The CDR3 DNA sequence: TGTGCCAGCAGCCCCTACCCGTCGGGATATAGCAATCAGCCCCAGCATTTT.